These 4 T cell receptor beta chains were all obtained from the same sample, sequenced in a study of shared clonotypes between healthy human individuals. TCRdb's table, derived via immunoSEQ multiplex PCR, lists solely in-frame clones and lacks some. The table records 300,000 to 400,000 clones, roughly 84% of them present only once. The sample comprised memory CD8+ T cells sorted from blood. As to subset: CD45RO+ cells pooled with CCR7-negative TemRA cells. The receptors originated from a man younger than 35 in good health.

A word on this clone: An end of the junction differs from the germline gene, which may be a read error. The chain employs TRBV7-7 and TRBJ2-1, with D perhaps being TRBD1 or TRBD2 (5 bases each). Germline V lookup: CDR1 SSHAT, CDR2 FNYEAQ (reference sequence). The CDR3 is 13 amino acids. The CDR3 here is CASSEPLGTEQFF. In DNA form, the CDR3 reads TGTGCTAGCAGCGAGCCCCTGGGGACGGAGCAGTTCTTC.

A single count supports this clone. The CDR3 loop reads CASSLVRGTEAFF. The DNA for the CDR3 is TGTGCCAGCAGCTTAGTTAGGGGGACTGAAGCTTTCTTT. The chain carries TRBV11-2 and TRBJ1-1, with TRBD1 as a possible D gene (6 bases). CDR1 is SGHAT and CDR2 is FQNNGV in the germline V gene. V was pared by 1 base and J by 5 bases, with 8 bases between. This CDR3 is built from 13 residues.

A note on this clone: The same CDR3 can be traced to other DNA sequences in this sample. The gene calls are TRBV27 and TRBJ2-7; TRBD2 matches at 7 bases. CDR1 is MNHEY, CDR2 SMNVEV, per germline (reference sequence). Unmatched junction bases numbered 2, after V lost 3 bases and J lost 3 bases. The CDR3 has 13 amino acids. CDR3 nucleotides: TGTGCCAGCAGTTTTGGCGGGAGCTACGAGCAGTACTTC. Its protein is CASSFGGSYEQYF.

This rearrangement joins TRBV7-3 to TRBJ2-2; D is uncertain. The CDR3 has 13 residues. Deletions cut 0 bases from V and 5 bases from J, with 4 bases between. Germline V CDR1 and CDR2: SGHTA, FQGTGA. Written as DNA, the CDR3 is TGTGCCAGCAGCTTAACTACTACCGGGGAGCTGTTTTTT. Protein: CASSLTTTGELFF.